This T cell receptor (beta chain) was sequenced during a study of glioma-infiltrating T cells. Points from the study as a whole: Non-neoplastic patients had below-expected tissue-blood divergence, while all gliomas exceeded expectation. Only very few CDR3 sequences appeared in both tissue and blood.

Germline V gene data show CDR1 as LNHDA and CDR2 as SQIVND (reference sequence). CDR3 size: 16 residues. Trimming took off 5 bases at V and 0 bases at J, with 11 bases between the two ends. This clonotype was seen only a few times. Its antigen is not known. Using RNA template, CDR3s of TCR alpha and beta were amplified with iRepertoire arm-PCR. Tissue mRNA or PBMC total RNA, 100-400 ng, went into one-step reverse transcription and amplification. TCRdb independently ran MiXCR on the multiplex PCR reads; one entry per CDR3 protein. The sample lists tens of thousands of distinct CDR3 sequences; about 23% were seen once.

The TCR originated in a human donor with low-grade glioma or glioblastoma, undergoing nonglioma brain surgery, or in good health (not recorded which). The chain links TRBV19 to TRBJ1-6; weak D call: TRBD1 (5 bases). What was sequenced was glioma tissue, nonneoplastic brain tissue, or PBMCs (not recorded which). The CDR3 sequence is CASSPMTDSYNSPLHF. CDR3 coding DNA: TGTGCCAGTAGTCCGATGACAGACTCCTATAATTCACCCCTCCACTTT. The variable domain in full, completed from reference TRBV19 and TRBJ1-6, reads DGGITQSPKYLFRKEGQNVTLSCEQNLNHDAMYWYRQDPGQGLRLIYYSQIVNDFQKGDIAEGYSVSREKKESFPLTVTSAQKNPTAFYLCASSPMTDSYNSPLHFGNGTRLTVT.